This T cell receptor beta chain was identified during a study of blood T cell repertoires in COVID-19. The assay was immunoSEQ multiplex PCR, and TCRdb's table has in-frame clones only and misses some. The sample yields 150,000 or so clones, approximately 85% seen once. This CDR3 has 15 residues. Germline CDR1 LNHNV, CDR2 YYDKDF (reference sequence). V was pared by 0 bases and J by 1 base, with 8 bases between. The sample consisted of peripheral blood. The V gene is TRBV15, the J gene TRBJ2-3; possibly TRBD1 for D (5 bases). The TCR was taken from a man between 60 and 75 years old who had recovered from COVID-19. CDR3 sequence: CATSRDGAGTDTQYF. The CDR3 bases are TGTGCCACCAGCAGAGATGGGGCAGGCACAGATACGCAGTATTTT.